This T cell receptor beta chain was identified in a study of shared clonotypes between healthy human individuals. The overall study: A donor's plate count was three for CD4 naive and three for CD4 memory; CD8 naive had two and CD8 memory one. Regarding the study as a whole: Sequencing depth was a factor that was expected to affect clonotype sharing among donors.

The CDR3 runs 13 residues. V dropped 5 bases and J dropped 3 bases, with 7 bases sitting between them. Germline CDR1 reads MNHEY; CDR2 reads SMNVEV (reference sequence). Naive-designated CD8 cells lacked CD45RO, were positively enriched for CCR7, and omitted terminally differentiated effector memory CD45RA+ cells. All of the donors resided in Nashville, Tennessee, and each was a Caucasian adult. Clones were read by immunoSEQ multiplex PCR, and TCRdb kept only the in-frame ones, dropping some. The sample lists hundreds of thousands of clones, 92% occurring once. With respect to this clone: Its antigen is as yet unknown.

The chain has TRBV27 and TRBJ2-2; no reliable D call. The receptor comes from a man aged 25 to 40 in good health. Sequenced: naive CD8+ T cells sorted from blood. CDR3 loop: CASSTLYTGELFF. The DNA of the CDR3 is TGTGCCAGCAGTACCCTTTACACCGGGGAGCTGTTTTTT.